The entry below describes one T cell receptor beta chain. This sample stems from a study of blood T cell repertoires in COVID-19. Turning to the study itself: The samples span acute and convalescent COVID-19 from the United States, Italy and Spain.

Seattle's cohort entered during active infection and was followed longitudinally. Original processing notes: Amplification of reference gene primers provided the estimated nucleated cell counts. Profiled with immunoSEQ multiplex PCR; TCRdb holds only in-frame clones, not every one. V and J calls plus clone size are reproduced from that table; the DNA served to infer D and trimming. Of about 200,000 clones in the sample, more than 75% were seen once. Germline CDR1 reads MDHEN; CDR2 reads SYDVKM. The CDR3 is 13 residues long. The V gene lost 7 bases and the J gene lost 3 bases, with 10 bases spanning the gap.

The sample was peripheral blood. The clonotype comes from a person aged 70 to 85 with COVID-19, enrolled during active disease. This chain uses TRBV28 with TRBJ1-5, with D maybe TRBD1 (5 bases). The CDR3: CASIKGPNQPQHF. CDR3 sequence (DNA): TGTGCCAGCATCAAGGGGCCCAATCAGCCCCAGCATTTT.